The entry below describes one TCR beta chain. Naive CD8 populations comprised CD45RO-negative cells positively selected for CCR7, excluding terminally differentiated effector memory CD45RA+ cells. Some clones are missing from TCRdb's copy, which holds only in-frame ones; the method was immunoSEQ multiplex PCR. The repertoire consists of about 2.1 million clones, with 85% to 95% occurring once and the leading ten covering 1.5% to 2%. This sample is drawn from a study of shared clonotypes between healthy human individuals. CDR3 length equals 16 residues. The junction had 6 bases not matched to a gene; V was cut back by 3 bases and J by 5 bases. Germline lookup yields CDR1 SGDLS and CDR2 YYNGEE.

The sequence was collected from a man between 18 and 35 years old in good health. Some clones in this sample may be carry-over from other donors' samples. V is TRBV9 and J is TRBJ2-5; 14 nucleotides match TRBD2. The specimen sequenced was naive CD8+ T cells from PBMCs. For the CDR3, the DNA is TGTGCCAGCAGCGATGGGACTAGCGGGAGATCTGAGACCCAGTACTTC. Protein: CASSDGTSGRSETQYF. The variable domain in full, with the rest retrieved from reference TRBV9 and TRBJ2-5, is DSGVTQTPKHLITATGQRVTLRCSPRSGDLSVYWYQQSLDQGLQFLIQYYNGEERAKGNILERFSAQQFPDLHSELNLSSLELGDSALYFCASSDGTSGRSETQYFGPGTRLLVL.